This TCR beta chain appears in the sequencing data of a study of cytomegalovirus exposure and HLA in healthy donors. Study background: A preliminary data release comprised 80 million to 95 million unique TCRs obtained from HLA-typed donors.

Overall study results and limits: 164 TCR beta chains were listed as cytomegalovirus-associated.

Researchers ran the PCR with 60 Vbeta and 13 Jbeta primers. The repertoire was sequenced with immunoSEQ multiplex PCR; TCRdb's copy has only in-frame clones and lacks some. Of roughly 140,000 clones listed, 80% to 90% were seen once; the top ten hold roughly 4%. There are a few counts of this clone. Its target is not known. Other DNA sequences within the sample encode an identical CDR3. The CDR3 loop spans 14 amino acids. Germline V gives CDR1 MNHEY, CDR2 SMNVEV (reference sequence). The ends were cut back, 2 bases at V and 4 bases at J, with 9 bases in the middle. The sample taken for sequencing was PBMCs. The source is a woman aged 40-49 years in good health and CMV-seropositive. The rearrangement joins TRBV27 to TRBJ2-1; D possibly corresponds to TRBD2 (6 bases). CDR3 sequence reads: CASSLGGAYNEQFF. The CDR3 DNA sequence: TGTGCCAGCAGTTTAGGAGGGGCTTACAATGAGCAGTTCTTC.